The 3 T cell receptor beta chains below come from one sample, sequenced in a study of PD-L1 blockade in urothelial cancer (dated by TCRdb to 2015 to 2018). Library generation was performed with the immunoSEQ multiplex PCR assay. Held by TCRdb, this immuneACCESS table contains in-frame sequences only and omits some clones. Under half of the omission traces to an unresolved V gene where checked; the cause of the rest is unknown. The sample contains tens of thousands of clones, roughly 89% of them found a single time. The top ten constitute roughly 2% of the sample. Interpreted using the paper, the time point label stands for: pretreatment peripheral blood. The material was PBMCs, obtained around atezolizumab (anti-PD-L1) treatment. The receptors originated from a man aged 55 to 70 with urothelial cancer.

This clone showed up just once. V usage is TRBV18 and J usage is TRBJ2-7; a possible D gene is TRBD2 (6 bases). CDR1 and CDR2 (germline): KGHSH, LQKENI. The V and J ends lost 2 bases and 4 bases respectively, with 9 bases between them. This CDR3 has 13 residues. The CDR3: CASSPMRGYEQYF. CDR3 nucleotide sequence: TGTGCCAGCTCACCAATGCGGGGTTACGAGCAGTACTTC.

The chain joins TRBV15 to TRBJ2-5; D not certain. In germline, CDR1 is LNHNV, CDR2 YYDKDF (reference sequence). Between the trimmed V and J ends, which lost 0 bases and 2 bases, there was a span of 10 bases. CDR3 size: 15 residues. CDR3 sequence reads: CATSRDNRVQETQYF. CDR3 coding DNA: TGTGCCACCAGCAGAGATAATCGAGTACAAGAGACCCAGTACTTC.

This sequence joins TRBV7-9 and TRBJ2-7, with 12 bases aligning to TRBD2. This CDR3 is 18 amino acids long. Germline V gives CDR1 SEHNR, CDR2 FQNEAQ (reference sequence). The trim removed 5 bases at V and 0 bases at J, leaving 11 bases unmatched. In DNA, the CDR3 is TGTGCCAGCAGCCACGGGAAAACTAGCGGGAGGAGCTCCTACGAGCAGTACTTC. Residues: CASSHGKTSGRSSYEQYF.